Below are 30 T cell receptor beta chains sequenced from a single sample in a study of cytomegalovirus exposure and HLA in healthy donors. Use of 60 Vbeta and 13 Jbeta primers characterized the PCR. Sequencing was performed with immunoSEQ multiplex PCR; in TCRdb, only in-frame clones are kept and a portion is missing. This table has about 180,000 clones, around 81% appearing once. The sequenced material came from PBMCs. These TCRs come from a man aged 40-55 years in good health and CMV-seronegative.

The chain has TRBV4-3 and TRBJ1-5, with a weak D call TRBD1 (5 bases). CDR3 length: 15 amino acids. Germline V gene data show CDR1 as LGHNA and CDR2 as YSLEER. V gave up 0 bases and J gave up 3 bases, with 9 bases separating them. The CDR3 sequence: CASSQDDRVNQPQHF. The CDR3 DNA reads as TGCGCCAGCAGCCAAGACGACAGAGTCAATCAGCCCCAGCATTTT.

This clone appeared a few times. J is TRBJ1-5 and V is TRBV4-1; TRBD1 might be the D (5 bases). The CDR3 is made up of 17 amino acids. V gave up 4 bases and J gave up 0 bases, with 16 bases separating them. Looked up from germline, CDR1 is MGHRA and CDR2 is YSYEKL. The CDR3 spells CASSLRVGPDSNQPQHF. CDR3 bases: TGCGCCAGCAGCCTCCGAGTGGGGCCCGATAGCAATCAGCCCCAGCATTTT.

V and J are TRBV5-6 and TRBJ1-1; 7 positions agree with TRBD1. The CDR3 is made up of 13 amino acids. V was pared by 3 bases and J by 1 base, with 0 bases of the junction left unmatched. Germline lookup yields CDR1 SGHDT and CDR2 YYEEEE. CDR3 protein: CASSYRGNTEAFF. The CDR3 coding sequence is TGTGCCAGCAGCTACAGGGGGAACACTGAAGCTTTCTTT.

V and J are TRBV9 and TRBJ2-7; 9 nucleotides line up with TRBD1. V shed 2 bases and J 4 bases; nucleotides not matched to a gene: 7. The CDR3 runs to 15 residues. From germline, CDR1 is SGDLS and CDR2 YYNGEE. CDR3 residues: CASSVAGQGPYEQYF. The CDR3 region has the DNA TGTGCCAGCAGCGTGGCGGGACAGGGACCATACGAGCAGTACTTC.

This clone was seen a single time. The chain combines TRBV11-2 with TRBJ2-7; D remains ambiguous. V lost 0 bases and J lost 3, with 9 bases in between. CDR3 size: 14 residues. CDR1 is SGHAT, CDR2 FQNNGV, per germline. CDR3 amino acids: CASSLEANFYEQYF. The CDR3 nucleotides are TGTGCCAGCAGCTTAGAAGCAAACTTCTACGAGCAGTACTTC.

The chain combines TRBV21-1 with TRBJ2-3; the table's D gene call, TRBD1, was not cross checked with the DNA. TRBV21-1 is an annotated pseudogene. The CDR3 totals 16 residues. The CDR3 is CASSKFQGRSTDTQYF. CDR3 DNA: TGTGCCAGCAGCAAATTTCAGGGGCGAAGCACAGATACGCAGTATTTT.

The gene calls are TRBV4-3 and TRBJ1-1; possibly TRBD1 for D (6 bases). Between the trimmed V and J ends, which lost 2 bases and 7 bases, there was a span of 17 bases. Germline loops: CDR1 LGHNA, CDR2 YSLEER. CDR3 length: 15 amino acids. CDR3: CASSQQISGDGEAFF. The CDR3 DNA follows: TGCGCCAGCAGCCAACAGATCTCAGGGGATGGTGAAGCTTTCTTT.

The chain is built from TRBV29-1 and TRBJ2-1; D is possibly TRBD1 (5 bases). CDR1 is SQVTM, CDR2 ANQGSEA, per germline. There are 16 residues in the CDR3. Trimming removed 5 bases from V and 6 bases from J, with 23 bases in between. In nucleotides, the CDR3 is TGCAGCGTTACCCGTGGGGCAGGGATACTCAGCAATGAGCAGTTCTTC. This encodes CSVTRGAGILSNEQFF.

The chain uses TRBV2 and TRBJ2-2, with a possible D match to TRBD2 (5 bases). Germline lookup yields CDR1 SNHLY and CDR2 FYNNEI. V lost 2 bases to trimming and J lost 4 bases, with 11 bases between them. This CDR3 comprises 15 residues. CDR3: CASSEQASSTGELFF. CDR3 nucleotide sequence: TGTGCCAGCAGTGAACAGGCTAGCAGCACCGGGGAGCTGTTTTTT.

The CDR3 DNA reads TGTGCCAGCAGCTTGGCAGGACAGGGGGCGAGCATTCAGTACTTC. Translation: CASSLAGQGASIQYF. This chain uses TRBV5-6 with TRBJ2-4; 11 nucleotides line up with TRBD1. This CDR3 contains 15 residues. V shed 0 bases and J 9 bases; nucleotides not matched to a gene: 5. Looked up from germline, CDR1 is SGHDT and CDR2 is YYEEEE.

V is TRBV5-6 and J is TRBJ2-3; 7 positions agree with TRBD2. Germline trimming cut 7 bases from V and 2 bases from J; bases unmatched to any gene: 13. This CDR3 has 16 amino acids. The germline gives CDR1 SGHDT, CDR2 YYEEEE. The CDR3 reads CASGLWGGPFTDTQYF. The CDR3 nucleotides read TGTGCCAGCGGACTTTGGGGGGGTCCCTTCACAGATACGCAGTATTTT.

V gene TRBV5-6 combines with J gene TRBJ2-3; 7 nucleotides match TRBD2. V trimming: 2 bases; J trimming: 2 bases; junction bases outside the gene matches: 5. The length of the CDR3 is 15 residues. Germline CDR1 is SGHDT and CDR2 is YYEEEE. The CDR3 sequence is CASSLGLADTDTQYF. In DNA form, the CDR3 reads TGTGCCAGCAGCTTAGGGCTAGCGGACACAGATACGCAGTATTTT.

J is TRBJ2-2 and V is TRBV7-2, with D perhaps matching TRBD1 (5 bases). Germline loops: CDR1 SGHTA, CDR2 FQGNSA. The CDR3 is 14 amino acids. The V end lost 5 bases, the J end lost 4 bases, and 11 bases lay between the germline ends. In DNA, the CDR3 is TGTGCCAGCAGCCCCACAGGTCCCACCGGGGAGCTGTTTTTT. It translates to CASSPTGPTGELFF.

V gene TRBV7-9 combines with J gene TRBJ2-3; possibly TRBD1 for D (6 bases). The V end was cut by 5 bases, the J end by 5 bases, with 11 bases between. The germline V gene encodes CDR1 SEHNR and CDR2 FQNEAQ (reference sequence). There are 13 residues in the CDR3. The CDR3 coding sequence is TGTGCCAGCAGCCGGGCAGGGGAAGATACGCAGTATTTT. It codes for CASSRAGEDTQYF.

The chain couples TRBV6-5 to TRBJ2-7; a weak D match, TRBD1 (7 bases). This CDR3 has 12 residues. CDR1 and CDR2 (germline): MNHEY, SVGAGI. With 5 bases removed from V and 5 bases from J, the gap between germline ends came to 10 bases. CDR3 nucleotides: TGTGCCAGCAGTCCAGGGGGGAACGAGCAGTACTTC. Translated: CASSPGGNEQYF.

The rearrangement links TRBV4-1 to TRBJ2-7; the match to TRBD2 covers 8 bases. Germline V CDR1 and CDR2: MGHRA, YSYEKL. The CDR3 contains 15 residues. Losses at the gene ends were 5 bases for V and 6 bases for J; bases not matched to a gene: 12. CDR3 sequence reads: CASSCPQREPFEQYF. Written as DNA, the CDR3 is TGCGCCAGCAGCTGTCCGCAGCGGGAGCCGTTCGAGCAGTACTTC.

The J gene is TRBJ2-1, the V gene TRBV5-1, with 8 bases fitting TRBD1. The CDR3 runs to 16 residues. J gave up 4 bases and V 2 bases, and 8 bases lay outside the gene matches. CDR1 and CDR2 from the germline V gene are SGHRS and YFSETQ. CDR3 sequence: CASSLDTGGGYNEQFF. DNA for the CDR3: TGCGCCAGCAGCTTAGATACAGGGGGAGGATACAATGAGCAGTTCTTC.

The genes are TRBV4-3 and TRBJ2-5; perhaps TRBD2 as D (6 bases). The assigned J gene may be wrong: the sequence end matches TRBJ2-7 better. The germline V gene encodes CDR1 LGHNA and CDR2 YSLEER. This CDR3 comprises 15 residues. As DNA, the CDR3 is TGCGCCAGCAGCCAAGAGTGGGACGGGGGACTCGAGCAGTACTTC. Protein sequence: CASSQEWDGGLEQYF.

This chain joins TRBV9 and TRBJ2-5; TRBD2 matches at 8 bases. The V gene's germline CDR1 is SGDLS and CDR2 YYNGEE. This CDR3 contains 21 residues. With V trimmed by 1 base and J by 2 bases, 22 bases remained unmatched. CDR3 coding DNA: TGTGCCAGCAGCGTATCCATTGGAGCTAGCGGGCATAGGAGTAGGCAAGAGACCCAGTACTTC. It is translated as CASSVSIGASGHRSRQETQYF.

The gene calls are TRBV7-2 and TRBJ1-3, with 7 bases that match TRBD1. The CDR3 sequence is 15 residues long. Germline V gene data show CDR1 as SGHTA and CDR2 as FQGNSA. V shed 1 base and J 2 bases; nucleotides not matched to a gene: 2. CDR3 residues: CASSLVGTAGNTIYF. The CDR3 DNA reads TGTGCCAGCAGCTTAGTTGGGACAGCTGGAAACACCATATATTTT.

J is TRBJ2-7 and V is TRBV25-1; D not resolved. Germline CDR1 and CDR2: MGHDK and SYGVNS. CDR3 length: 11 residues. Trimming removed 4 bases from V and 5 bases from J, with 6 bases in between. CDR3 nucleotide sequence: TGTGCCAGCAGTGCGCAGAACGAGCAGTACTTC. Its translation is CASSAQNEQYF.

This clone was seen a single time. The chain uses TRBV10-3 and TRBJ1-5; no clear D. The V end was cut by 8 bases, the J end by 0 bases, with 8 bases between. The V gene's germline CDR1 is ENHRY and CDR2 SYGVKD. This CDR3 spans 13 amino acids. The CDR3, as DNA: TGTGCCATCGGCTTGTATAGCAATCAGCCCCAGCATTTT. Its protein product is CAIGLYSNQPQHF.

The chain is built from TRBV5-1 and TRBJ2-2; 11 nucleotides line up with TRBD1. J lost 3 bases, V lost 5 bases, and 3 bases had no gene match. CDR1 is SGHRS, CDR2 YFSETQ, per germline. The CDR3 runs to 15 residues. This CDR3 is CASRGQGADTGELFF. CDR3 DNA: TGCGCCAGCAGAGGACAGGGGGCGGACACCGGGGAGCTGTTTTTT.

V gene TRBV18 combines with J gene TRBJ1-2; 9 bases agree with TRBD1. Germline V lookup: CDR1 KGHSH, CDR2 LQKENI. CDR3 size: 15 residues. Trimming took 3 bases from V and 4 from J; bases not matched to a gene: 6. For the CDR3, the DNA is TGTGCCAGCTCACCGGGAACAGGGGGCATCTATGGCTACACCTTC. Residues: CASSPGTGGIYGYTF. The full variable domain, with the rest looked up from reference TRBV18 and TRBJ1-2, is NAGVMQNPRHLVRRRGQEARLRCSPMKGHSHVYWYRQLPEEGLKFMVYLQKENIIDESGMPKERFSAEFPKEGPSILRIQQVVRGDSAAYFCASSPGTGGIYGYTFGSGTRLTVV.

The V call is TRBV1, the J call TRBJ2-4; the D segment call TRBD2 is taken from the table without a DNA check. TRBV1 is designated a pseudogene. The CDR3 is made up of 15 amino acids. For the CDR3, the DNA is TGCACCAGCAGCCTTGGGGAGCGGGGAAGAGACATTCAGTACTTC. Protein sequence: CTSSLGERGRDIQYF.

This clone was seen only once. This rearrangement joins TRBV19 to TRBJ1-5; D is unclear. There are 14 residues in the CDR3. V lost 5 bases to trimming and J lost 0 bases, with 8 bases between them. The germline V gene encodes CDR1 LNHDA and CDR2 SQIVND (reference sequence). The CDR3 DNA reads as TGTGCCAGTAGTCGGGATTATAGCAATCAGCCCCAGCATTTT. Protein: CASSRDYSNQPQHF.

The rearrangement uses TRBV7-2 and TRBJ1-5; possibly TRBD1 for D (5 bases). This CDR3 region has 13 residues. The V gene lost 6 bases and the J gene lost 5 bases, with 11 bases spanning the gap. Looked up from germline, CDR1 is SGHTA and CDR2 is FQGNSA. The CDR3 DNA reads TGTGCCAGCAGAGAACAGGCCCATCAGCCCCAGCATTTT. This codes for CASREQAHQPQHF.

CDR3 sequence (DNA): TGTGCCAGCAGCTTTGGCGGGAGTGATGAGCAGTTCTTC. Residues: CASSFGGSDEQFF. This sequence joins TRBV7-7 and TRBJ2-1; TRBD2 aligns across 7 bases. In germline, CDR1 is SSHAT, CDR2 FNYEAQ (reference sequence). Trimming removed 3 bases from V and 8 bases from J; junction bases left unmatched: 4. The CDR3 extends over 13 amino acids.

The V call is TRBV18, the J call TRBJ2-1; D may be TRBD1 (7 bases). This CDR3 is built from 16 residues. The germline V gene encodes CDR1 KGHSH and CDR2 LQKENI. V lost 3 bases to trimming and J lost 4 bases, with 16 bases between them. CDR3: CASSPPGGLAYNEQFF. In DNA form, the CDR3 reads TGTGCCAGCTCACCGCCAGGGGGGCTCGCGTACAATGAGCAGTTCTTC.

The chain couples TRBV15 to TRBJ2-2; 8 nucleotides agree with TRBD2. The CDR3 covers 19 residues. The germline V gene has CDR1 LNHNV and CDR2 YYDKDF (reference sequence). J was trimmed by 4 bases and V by 2 bases; bases with no gene match: 15. The DNA of the CDR3 is TGTGCCACCAGCAGACACCCCCCCACCAGCGGGGGTTCCACCGGGGAGCTGTTTTTT. This codes for CATSRHPPTSGGSTGELFF.